A single sample is the source of the 26 T cell receptor beta chains below, sequenced in a study of blood T cell repertoires in COVID-19. Produced via immunoSEQ multiplex PCR; TCRdb's table is partial and in-frame only. The profile shows 20,000 to 25,000 clones, approximately 91% of them singletons. Input material: peripheral blood. The receptors shown here come from a woman in her seventies with active COVID-19.

This clone was observed once. The gene calls are TRBV3-1 (or the pseudogene TRBV3-2) and TRBJ2-7, with D perhaps TRBD2 (6 bases). The germline CDR1 and CDR2 sequences are LGHDT and YNNKEL (reference sequence). Trimming took 4 bases from V and 6 from J, leaving 7 bases between them. This CDR3 spans 11 amino acids. The chain's CDR3 is CASSLGGEQYF. CDR3 coding DNA: TGTGCCAGCAGCCTCGGGGGCGAGCAGTACTTC.

The chain recombines TRBV5-4 with TRBJ2-1; 9 bases match TRBD2. CDR1 SGHNT and CDR2 YYREEE come from the germline V gene (reference sequence). This CDR3 comprises 15 residues. Losses at the gene ends were 0 bases for V and 7 bases for J; bases not matched to a gene: 5. The CDR3, as DNA: TGTGCCAGCAGCTTGGCGGTAGCGGGAGTGAATGAGCAGTTCTTC. Encoded protein: CASSLAVAGVNEQFF. The whole variable domain, remainder taken from reference TRBV5-4 and TRBJ2-1, is ETGVTQSPTHLIKTRGQQVTLRCSSQSGHNTVSWYQQALGQGPQFIFQYYREEENGRGNFPPRFSGLQFPNYSSELNVNALELDDSALYLCASSLAVAGVNEQFFGPGTRLTVL.

The rearrangement uses TRBV5-1 and TRBJ2-1, with D possibly matching TRBD2 (5 bases). The ends were cut back, 3 bases at V and 5 bases at J, with 18 bases in the middle. This CDR3 is built from 16 residues. Germline CDR1 is SGHRS and CDR2 is YFSETQ. The CDR3 is CASSWAPGSANNEQFF. The CDR3 DNA reads TGCGCCAGCAGCTGGGCCCCGGGTAGCGCAAACAATGAGCAGTTCTTC.

The chain carries TRBV13 and TRBJ1-4; D unresolved. The germline V and J ends were trimmed by 5 bases and 6 bases, with 16 bases remaining between them. CDR1 and CDR2 (germline): PRHDT, FYEKMQ (reference sequence). The length of the CDR3 is 15 residues. DNA of the CDR3: TGTGCCAGCAGCATAAAGCTCCTAGAGGATGAAAAACTGTTTTTT. Translating gives CASSIKLLEDEKLFF.

The chain combines TRBV28 with TRBJ2-1, with 8 bases aligning to TRBD2. The J segment lost 0 bases and the V segment lost 6 bases, leaving 7 bases of the junction unmatched. The CDR3 is 16 amino acids. Germline V CDR1 and CDR2: MDHEN, SYDVKM. The CDR3 here is CASRTAGASSYNEQFF. The DNA of the CDR3 is TGTGCCAGCAGGACAGCGGGAGCCTCCTCCTACAATGAGCAGTTCTTC. The full variable domain, with the rest looked up from reference TRBV28 and TRBJ2-1, is DVKVTQSSRYLVKRTGEKVFLECVQDMDHENMFWYRQDPGLGLRLIYFSYDVKMKEKGDIPEGYSVSREKKERFSLILESASTNQTSMYLCASRTAGASSYNEQFFGPGTRLTVL.

This chain uses TRBV14 with TRBJ2-2; D gene uncertain. The germline gives CDR1 SGHDN, CDR2 FVKESK. Between the trimmed V and J ends, which lost 2 bases and 7 bases, there was a span of 5 bases. The CDR3 is made up of 12 amino acids. This chain's CDR3 is CASSQHVGELFF. The CDR3 bases are TGTGCCAGCAGCCAACATGTCGGGGAGCTGTTTTTT.

This chain connects TRBV4-2 to TRBJ2-3; 7 bases fit TRBD2. This CDR3 has 19 residues. The V gene's germline CDR1 is LGHNA and CDR2 YNFKEQ. The junction had 13 bases not matched to a gene; V was cut back by 0 bases and J by 1 base. In DNA, the CDR3 is TGTGCCAGCAGCCAAGATAGGAGGGAGGGGAATTTTGGCACAGATACGCAGTATTTT. This codes for CASSQDRREGNFGTDTQYF.

J is TRBJ1-1 and V is TRBV7-2; D gene ambiguous. From germline, CDR1 is SGHTA and CDR2 FQGNSA. Trimming cost V 1 base and J 11 bases, with 14 bases left between them. The CDR3 consists of 13 residues. CDR3 region: CASSLGEAQRAFF. In nucleotides, the CDR3 is TGTGCCAGCAGCTTAGGGGAGGCCCAGCGGGCTTTCTTT.

This chain connects TRBV25-1 to TRBJ1-1, with 7 nucleotides matching TRBD1. Germline V gene sequence: CDR1 MGHDK, CDR2 SYGVNS. The CDR3 loop spans 14 amino acids. The V gene end was trimmed by 6 bases and the J gene end by 1 base; junction bases not matched to a gene: 5. DNA of the CDR3: TGTGCCAGCAGCGACAGGGTTAAGAACACTGAAGCTTTCTTT. Protein sequence: CASSDRVKNTEAFF.

The CDR3 is CAISVGSREKLFF. As DNA, the CDR3 is TGTGCCATCAGTGTCGGGTCCCGTGAAAAACTGTTTTTT. The chain couples TRBV10-3 to TRBJ1-4; D ambiguous. Germline CDR1 and CDR2: ENHRY and SYGVKD. Trimming cost V 4 bases and J 7 bases, with 10 bases left between them. CDR3 size: 13 residues.

The chain recombines TRBV19 with TRBJ1-6; possibly TRBD1 for D (5 bases). The CDR3 is made up of 15 amino acids. V dropped 4 bases and J dropped 9 bases, with 16 bases sitting between them. Germline CDR1 reads LNHDA; CDR2 reads SQIVND (reference sequence). DNA for the CDR3: TGTGCCAGTAGTAAAGGGGTCTCCTCTGGTTCACCCCTCCACTTT. Residues: CASSKGVSSGSPLHF.

The chain uses TRBV28 and TRBJ1-1, with 8 bases aligning to TRBD1. Germline V CDR1 and CDR2: MDHEN, SYDVKM. The CDR3 is 15 amino acids. Unmatched junction bases numbered 3, after V lost 2 bases and J lost 1 base. The CDR3, as DNA: TGTGCCAGCAGTTTAAAGGGGACAGGGAACACTGAAGCTTTCTTT. Translated, it gives CASSLKGTGNTEAFF.

The V and J genes are TRBV3-1 (or the pseudogene TRBV3-2) and TRBJ2-7; D possibly corresponds to TRBD2 (6 bases). V was clipped by 1 base and J by 3 bases, with 10 bases between them. The CDR3 runs to 14 residues. Germline V gives CDR1 LGHDT, CDR2 YNNKEL (reference sequence). The CDR3 sequence: CASSQGLGGYEQYF. The DNA for the CDR3 is TGTGCCAGCAGCCAAGGCCTGGGGGGCTACGAGCAGTACTTC.

This chain uses TRBV18 with TRBJ2-4, with D unclear. The germline V gene has CDR1 KGHSH and CDR2 LQKENI. This CDR3 has 15 residues. V lost 6 bases and J 0 bases, leaving 12 bases between the germline ends. In nucleotides, the CDR3 is TGTGCCAGCTCTCCTGATGCGATAGCCAAAAACATTCAGTACTTC. This translates into CASSPDAIAKNIQYF.

The J gene is TRBJ2-3, the V gene TRBV11-2; D gene unclear. Germline V gene lookup returns CDR1 SGHAT and CDR2 FQNNGV. This CDR3 region has 12 residues. With 5 bases removed from V and 1 base from J, the gap between germline ends came to 4 bases. CDR3 DNA: TGTGCCAGCAGCCCGGGCACAGATACGCAGTATTTT. Translated, it gives CASSPGTDTQYF.

The chain joins TRBV19 to TRBJ2-7; 11 bases align to TRBD2. Germline V gene sequence: CDR1 LNHDA, CDR2 SQIVND (reference sequence). The CDR3 has 15 residues. V dropped 5 bases and J dropped 1; count of bases not matched to a gene: 4. This CDR3 is CASSPGTSGSYEQYF. CDR3 bases: TGTGCCAGTAGTCCCGGGACTAGCGGTTCCTACGAGCAGTACTTC. Based on the CDR3 plus reference TRBV19 and TRBJ2-7, the full variable domain is DGGITQSPKYLFRKEGQNVTLSCEQNLNHDAMYWYRQDPGQGLRLIYYSQIVNDFQKGDIAEGYSVSREKKESFPLTVTSAQKNPTAFYLCASSPGTSGSYEQYFGPGTRLTVT.

The chain carries TRBV2 and TRBJ1-1; D is unresolved. This CDR3 comprises 13 residues. V lost 7 bases, J lost 4 bases, and 13 bases lay in between. The germline V gene encodes CDR1 SNHLY and CDR2 FYNNEI. DNA for the CDR3: TGTGCCAGCAATACAGTAGGAGGCACTGAAGCTTTCTTT. Translated: CASNTVGGTEAFF.

The chain has TRBV28 and TRBJ1-5; 7 nucleotides match TRBD1. The V segment lost 5 bases and the J segment 3 bases; nucleotides outside the gene matches: 7. The CDR3 is made up of 15 amino acids. Germline V gives CDR1 MDHEN, CDR2 SYDVKM. The CDR3 region has the DNA TGTGCCAGCAGTGTGACAGGGCATACCAATCAGCCCCAGCATTTT. This codes for CASSVTGHTNQPQHF.

The rearrangement joins TRBV19 to TRBJ1-2, with unresolved D. V was clipped by 5 bases and J by 8 bases, with 15 bases between them. Per germline, CDR1 LNHDA and CDR2 SQIVND (reference sequence). This CDR3 has 13 amino acids. The CDR3 nucleotides read TGTGCCAGTAGTTTACCGGGAGGGTACGGCTACACCTTC. Residues: CASSLPGGYGYTF. Full variable domain (remainder filled in from reference TRBV19 and TRBJ1-2): DGGITQSPKYLFRKEGQNVTLSCEQNLNHDAMYWYRQDPGQGLRLIYYSQIVNDFQKGDIAEGYSVSREKKESFPLTVTSAQKNPTAFYLCASSLPGGYGYTFGSGTRLTVV.

This rearrangement joins TRBV5-4 to TRBJ2-2; 11 bases line up with TRBD2. V lost 1 base, J lost 3 bases, and 8 bases stayed unmatched. CDR3 length equals 18 residues. Germline CDR1 and CDR2: SGHNT and YYREEE (reference sequence). The CDR3 coding sequence is TGTGCCAGCAGCTTGAAGGCTAGCGGGAGGAGGGACACCGGGGAGCTGTTTTTT. This gives the protein CASSLKASGRRDTGELFF.

The V call is TRBV28, the J call TRBJ1-2; a possible D gene is TRBD1 (5 bases). Germline values: CDR1 MDHEN, CDR2 SYDVKM. V shed 9 bases and J shed 7 bases, with 18 bases lying between them. The CDR3 has 13 amino acids. CDR3 sequence: CASLGTNDAGYTF. Written as DNA, the CDR3 is TGTGCCAGTTTAGGGACTAACGATGCTGGCTACACCTTC.

This rearrangement joins TRBV7-9 to TRBJ2-5; D might be TRBD1 (5 bases). The germline gives CDR1 SEHNR, CDR2 FQNEAQ (reference sequence). Trimming left V 6 bases short and J 2 bases short, with 16 bases between. The CDR3 contains 15 residues. The CDR3 loop is CASSSGLGVQETQYF. In DNA, the CDR3 is TGTGCCAGCAGTTCAGGGCTTGGGGTTCAAGAGACCCAGTACTTC.

The V gene is TRBV5-5, the J gene TRBJ2-7; TRBD1 agrees at 7 bases. From germline, CDR1 is SGHKS and CDR2 YYEKEE (reference sequence). V gave up 0 bases and J gave up 0 bases; unmatched junction bases: 3. The CDR3 is made up of 15 amino acids. CDR3: CASSLGQGDSYEQYF. The CDR3 nucleotides are TGTGCCAGCAGCTTGGGGCAGGGGGACTCCTACGAGCAGTACTTC.

This rearrangement joins TRBV4-3 to TRBJ1-3; D is perhaps TRBD1 (6 bases). The V gene lost 6 bases and the J gene lost 4 bases, with 16 bases spanning the gap. CDR3 length: 15 residues. The germline CDR1 and CDR2 sequences are LGHNA and YSLEER. The CDR3 DNA is TGCGCCAGCAGTCTTAACAGGGACGAAGGAAACACCATATATTTT. This gives the protein CASSLNRDEGNTIYF.

CDR3 in DNA: TGTGCCAGCAGCCAAGAGTGGGGGGACTACGAGCAGTACTTC. It is translated as CASSQEWGDYEQYF. J is TRBJ2-7 and V is TRBV14, with D possibly being TRBD2 (6 bases). Trimming took off 0 bases at V and 3 bases at J, with 9 bases between the two ends. Germline V gene sequence: CDR1 SGHDN, CDR2 FVKESK. The CDR3 is 14 amino acids.

The chain is built from TRBV28 and TRBJ1-2; 8 bases align to TRBD1. Per the germline V gene, CDR1 is MDHEN and CDR2 is SYDVKM. The V and J ends lost 2 bases and 2 bases, in that order; junction bases with no gene match: 4. The CDR3 consists of 15 residues. The CDR3 sequence: CASSLNYRGNYGYTF. In DNA form, the CDR3 reads TGTGCCAGCAGTTTAAATTACAGGGGGAACTATGGCTACACCTTC.